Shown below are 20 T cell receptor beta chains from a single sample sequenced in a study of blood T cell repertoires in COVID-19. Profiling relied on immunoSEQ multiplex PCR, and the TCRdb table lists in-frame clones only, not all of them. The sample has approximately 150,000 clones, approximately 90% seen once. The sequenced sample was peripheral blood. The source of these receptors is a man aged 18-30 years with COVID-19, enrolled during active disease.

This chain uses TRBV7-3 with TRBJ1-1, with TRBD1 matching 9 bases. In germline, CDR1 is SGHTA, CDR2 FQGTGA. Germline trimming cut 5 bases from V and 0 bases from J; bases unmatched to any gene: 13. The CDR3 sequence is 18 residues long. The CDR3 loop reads CASSRSGQGRFVNTEAFF. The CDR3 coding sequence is TGTGCCAGCAGCCGCTCAGGACAGGGGCGTTTCGTGAACACTGAAGCTTTCTTT. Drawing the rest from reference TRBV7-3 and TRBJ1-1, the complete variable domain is GAGVSQTPSNKVTEKGKYVELRCDPISGHTALYWYRQSLGQGPEFLIYFQGTGAADDSGLPNDRFFAVRPEGSVSTLKIQRTERGDSAVYLCASSRSGQGRFVNTEAFFGQGTRLTVV.

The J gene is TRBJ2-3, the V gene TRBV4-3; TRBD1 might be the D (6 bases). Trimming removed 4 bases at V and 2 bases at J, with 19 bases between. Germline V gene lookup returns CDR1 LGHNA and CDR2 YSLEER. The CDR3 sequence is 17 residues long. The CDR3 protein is CASSRGHRTALTDTQYF. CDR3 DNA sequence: TGCGCCAGCAGCCGAGGGCATCGGACAGCCCTCACAGATACGCAGTATTTT.

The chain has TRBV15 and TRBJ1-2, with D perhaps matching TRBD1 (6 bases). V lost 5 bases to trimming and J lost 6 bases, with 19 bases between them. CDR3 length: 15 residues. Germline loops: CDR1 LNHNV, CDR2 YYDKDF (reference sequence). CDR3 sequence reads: CATSGRPTGFDGYTF. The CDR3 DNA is TGTGCCACCAGCGGCCGACCTACAGGGTTCGATGGCTACACCTTC. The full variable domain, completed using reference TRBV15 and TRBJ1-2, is DAMVIQNPRYQVTQFGKPVTLSCSQTLNHNVMYWYQQKSSQAPKLLFHYYDKDFNNEADTPDNFQSRRPNTSFCFLDIRSPGLGDTAMYLCATSGRPTGFDGYTFGSGTRLTVV.

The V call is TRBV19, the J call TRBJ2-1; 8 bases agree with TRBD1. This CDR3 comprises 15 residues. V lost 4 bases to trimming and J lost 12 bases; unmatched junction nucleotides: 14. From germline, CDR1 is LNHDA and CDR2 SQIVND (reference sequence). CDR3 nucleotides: TGTGCCAGTAGTACCCGACAGGGGCCCGACATGGGGCAGTTCTTC. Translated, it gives CASSTRQGPDMGQFF.

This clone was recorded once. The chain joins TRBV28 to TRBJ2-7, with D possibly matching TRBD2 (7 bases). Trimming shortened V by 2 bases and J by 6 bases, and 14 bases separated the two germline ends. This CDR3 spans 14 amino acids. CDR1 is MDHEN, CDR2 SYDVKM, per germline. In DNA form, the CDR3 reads TGTGCCAGCAGTTTAGGTTTTAGGGGGGGCGAGCAGTACTTC. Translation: CASSLGFRGGEQYF.

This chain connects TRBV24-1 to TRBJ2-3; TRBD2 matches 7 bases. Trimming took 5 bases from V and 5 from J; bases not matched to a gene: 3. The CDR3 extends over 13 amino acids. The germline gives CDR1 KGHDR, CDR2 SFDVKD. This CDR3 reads CATSGSSGDTQYF. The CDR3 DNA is TGTGCCACCAGTGGATCTAGCGGAGATACGCAGTATTTT.

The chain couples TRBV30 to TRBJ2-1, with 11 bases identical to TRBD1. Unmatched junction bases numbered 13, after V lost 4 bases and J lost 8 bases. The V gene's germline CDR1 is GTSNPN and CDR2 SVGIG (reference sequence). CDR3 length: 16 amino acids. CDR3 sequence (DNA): TGTGCCTGGAACCTGAGGTGGACAGGGGGCAGGGATGAGCAGTTCTTC. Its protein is CAWNLRWTGGRDEQFF.

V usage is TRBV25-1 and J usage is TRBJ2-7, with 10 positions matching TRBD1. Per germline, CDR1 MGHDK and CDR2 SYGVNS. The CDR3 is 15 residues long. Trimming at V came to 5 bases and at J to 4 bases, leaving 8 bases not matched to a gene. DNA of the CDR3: TGTGCCAGCAGTCTACAAGGGACAGGGGTGTACGAGCAGTACTTC. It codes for CASSLQGTGVYEQYF.

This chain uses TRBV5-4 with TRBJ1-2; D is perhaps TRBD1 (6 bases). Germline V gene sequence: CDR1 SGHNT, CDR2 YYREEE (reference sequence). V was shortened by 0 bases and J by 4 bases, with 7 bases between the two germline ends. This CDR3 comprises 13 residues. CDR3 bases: TGTGCCAGCAGCTTGGGCAGGGGCTATGGCTACACCTTC. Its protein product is CASSLGRGYGYTF.

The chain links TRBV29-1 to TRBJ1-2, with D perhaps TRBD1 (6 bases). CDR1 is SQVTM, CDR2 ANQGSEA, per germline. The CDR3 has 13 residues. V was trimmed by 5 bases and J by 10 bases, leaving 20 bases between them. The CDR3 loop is CSVLFTGFVDYTF. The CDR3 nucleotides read TGCAGCGTTCTCTTCACAGGGTTTGTAGACTACACCTTC.

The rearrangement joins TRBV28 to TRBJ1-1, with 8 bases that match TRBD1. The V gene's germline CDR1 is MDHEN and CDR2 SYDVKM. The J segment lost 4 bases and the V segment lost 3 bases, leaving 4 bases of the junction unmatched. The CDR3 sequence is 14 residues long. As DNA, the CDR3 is TGTGCCAGCAGTTTTTCAGGGGGCGCCACTGAAGCTTTCTTT. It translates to CASSFSGGATEAFF.

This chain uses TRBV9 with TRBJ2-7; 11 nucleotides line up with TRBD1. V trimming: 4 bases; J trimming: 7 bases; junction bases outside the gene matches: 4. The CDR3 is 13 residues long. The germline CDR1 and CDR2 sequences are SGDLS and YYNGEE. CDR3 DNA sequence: TGTGCCAGCAGCTTCGGGACAGGGGGAGAGCAGTACTTC. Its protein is CASSFGTGGEQYF.

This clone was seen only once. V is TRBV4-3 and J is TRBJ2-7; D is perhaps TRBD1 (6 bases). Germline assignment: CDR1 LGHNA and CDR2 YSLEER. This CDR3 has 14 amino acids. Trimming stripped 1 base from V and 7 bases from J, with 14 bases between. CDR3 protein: CASSQARGDWEQYF. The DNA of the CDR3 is TGCGCCAGCAGCCAAGCCAGGGGAGATTGGGAGCAGTACTTC.

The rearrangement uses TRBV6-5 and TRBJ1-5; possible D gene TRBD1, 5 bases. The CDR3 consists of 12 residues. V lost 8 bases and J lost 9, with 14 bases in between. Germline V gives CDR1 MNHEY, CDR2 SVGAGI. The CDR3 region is CASPQAGRPQHF. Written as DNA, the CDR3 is TGTGCCAGCCCACAGGCGGGAAGGCCCCAGCATTTT.

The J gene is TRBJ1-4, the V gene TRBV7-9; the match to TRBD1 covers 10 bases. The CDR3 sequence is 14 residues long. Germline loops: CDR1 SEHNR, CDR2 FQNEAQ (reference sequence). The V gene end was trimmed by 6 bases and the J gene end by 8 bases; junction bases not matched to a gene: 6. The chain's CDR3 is CASSRQGAGEKLFF. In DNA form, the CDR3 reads TGTGCCAGCAGTAGACAGGGGGCGGGGGAAAAACTGTTTTTT.

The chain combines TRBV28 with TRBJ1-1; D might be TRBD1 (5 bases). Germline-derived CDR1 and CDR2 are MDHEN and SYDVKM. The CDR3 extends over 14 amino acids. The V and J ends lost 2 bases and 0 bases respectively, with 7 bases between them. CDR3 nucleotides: TGTGCCAGCAGTTTACCAGGGATGAACACTGAAGCTTTCTTT. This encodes CASSLPGMNTEAFF.

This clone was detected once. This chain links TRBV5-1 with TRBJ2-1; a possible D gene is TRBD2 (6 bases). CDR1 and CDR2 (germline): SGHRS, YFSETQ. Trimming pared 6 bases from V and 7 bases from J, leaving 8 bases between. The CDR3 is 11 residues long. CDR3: CASMAGNEQFF. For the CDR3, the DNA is TGCGCCAGCATGGCGGGGAATGAGCAGTTCTTC.

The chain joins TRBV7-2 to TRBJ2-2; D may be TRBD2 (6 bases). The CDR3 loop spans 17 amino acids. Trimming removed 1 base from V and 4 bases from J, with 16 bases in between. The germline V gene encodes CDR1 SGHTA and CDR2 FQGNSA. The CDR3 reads CASSLVFGSSGTGELFF. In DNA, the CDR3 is TGTGCCAGCAGCTTAGTTTTCGGGAGCTCTGGCACCGGGGAGCTGTTTTTT.

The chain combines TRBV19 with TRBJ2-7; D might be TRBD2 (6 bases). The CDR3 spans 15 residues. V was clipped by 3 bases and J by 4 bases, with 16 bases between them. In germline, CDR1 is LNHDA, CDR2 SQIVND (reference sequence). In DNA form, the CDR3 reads TGTGCCAGTAGTATGAGGGCGGCGGGATCTTACGAGCAGTACTTC. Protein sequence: CASSMRAAGSYEQYF.

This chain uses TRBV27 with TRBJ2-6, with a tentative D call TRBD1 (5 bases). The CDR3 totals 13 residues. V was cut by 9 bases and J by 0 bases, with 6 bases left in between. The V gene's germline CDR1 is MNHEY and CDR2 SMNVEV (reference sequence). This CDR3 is CASQGSGANVLTF. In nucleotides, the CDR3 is TGTGCCAGTCAGGGCTCTGGGGCCAACGTCCTGACTTTC.